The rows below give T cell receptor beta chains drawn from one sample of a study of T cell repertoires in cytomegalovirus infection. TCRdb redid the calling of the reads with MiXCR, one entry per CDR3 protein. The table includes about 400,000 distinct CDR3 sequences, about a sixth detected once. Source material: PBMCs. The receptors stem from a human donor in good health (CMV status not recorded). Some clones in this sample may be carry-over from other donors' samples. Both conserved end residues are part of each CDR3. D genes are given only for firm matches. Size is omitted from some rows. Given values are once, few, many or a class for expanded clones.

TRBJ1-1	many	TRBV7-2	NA	TGTGCCAGCAGCTTAAAGGTGGGGGGCACTGAAGCTTTCTTT	CASSLKVGGTEAFF
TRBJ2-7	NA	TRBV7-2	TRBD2	TGTGCCAGCAGCTTAGGCGGGGGGGGGTTTTTATCCTACGAGCAGTACTTC	CASSLGGGGFLSYEQYF
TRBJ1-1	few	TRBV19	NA	TGTGCCAGTAGTGCAGTACAGGGCTCTGAAGCTTTCTTT	CASSAVQGSEAFF
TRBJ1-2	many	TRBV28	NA	TGTGCCAGCAGTTCACAGGGAAGAGGCGGTGGCTACACCTTC	CASSSQGRGGGYTF
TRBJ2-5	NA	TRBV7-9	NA	TGTGCCAGCAGCTTTCTCTTCGGCAGTCAAGAGACCCAGTACTTC	CASSFLFGSQETQYF
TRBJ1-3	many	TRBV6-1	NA	TGTGCCAGCCAGGACTTTATCGGAAACACCATATATTTT	CASQDFIGNTIYF
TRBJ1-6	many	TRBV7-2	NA	TGTGCCAGCAGCTTTCCCGGGGTTGATTCACCCCTCCACTTT	CASSFPGVDSPLHF
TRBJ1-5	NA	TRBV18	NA	TGTGCCAGCTCACCACGGGCAGGTCAGCCCCAGCATTTT	CASSPRAGQPQHF
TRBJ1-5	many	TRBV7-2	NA	TGTGCCAGCAGCCCCGACGCCGTGGCGAAGCCCCAGCATTTT	CASSPDAVAKPQHF
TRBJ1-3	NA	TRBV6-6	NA	TGTGCCAGCAGTTACTCTGGTATCTCTGGAAACACCATATATTTT	CASSYSGISGNTIYF
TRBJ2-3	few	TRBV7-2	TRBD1	TGTGCCAGCAGCTTAAGGCAGGGGGAAGCAGATACGCAGTATTTT	CASSLRQGEADTQYF
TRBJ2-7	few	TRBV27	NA	TGTGCCAGCAGCCAGGGCGGGAACGAGCAGTACTTC	CASSQGGNEQYF
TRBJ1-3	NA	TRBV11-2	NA	TGTGCCAGCAGCTCACCATTATCTCAACCTGGAAACACCATATATTTT	CASSSPLSQPGNTIYF
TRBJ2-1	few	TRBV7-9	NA	TGTGCCAGCAGCTTCCAAAGCAATGAGCAGTTCTTC	CASSFQSNEQFF
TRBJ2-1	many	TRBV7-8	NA	TGTGCCAGCAGCTTAGAAGGTGAGGGTCTCAATGAGCAGTTCTTC	CASSLEGEGLNEQFF
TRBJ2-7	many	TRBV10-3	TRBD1	TGTGCCTCCCGGGACAGCTCCTACGAGCAGTACTTC	CASRDSSYEQYF
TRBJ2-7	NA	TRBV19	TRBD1	TGTGCCAGTAGCTCTAGGGACAGTCGGGAGCAGTACTTC	CASSSRDSREQYF
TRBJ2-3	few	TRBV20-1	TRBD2	TGCAGTGCTAGGGGTCGGGGGGGCCGTGGAGATACGCAGTATTTT	CSARGRGGRGDTQYF
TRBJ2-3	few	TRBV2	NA	TGTGCCAGCGAGGTCGGCGCAGATACGCAGTATTTT	CASEVGADTQYF
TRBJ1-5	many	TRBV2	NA	TGTGCCAGCCGCCGGGAATACCAGCCCCAGCATTTT	CASRREYQPQHF
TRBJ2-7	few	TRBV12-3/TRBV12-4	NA	TGTGCCACTAGTACCTGGGGCAGGGAAGACGAGCAGTACTTC	CATSTWGREDEQYF
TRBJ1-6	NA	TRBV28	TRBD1	TGTGCCAGCAGTTCAAAGGGGGCGGCCTATAATTCACCCCTCCACTTT	CASSSKGAAYNSPLHF
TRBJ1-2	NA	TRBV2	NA	TGTGCCAGCAAAATCAGGCAGGGGATCTATGGCTACACCTTC	CASKIRQGIYGYTF
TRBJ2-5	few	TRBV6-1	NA	TGTGCCAGCAGTGGACAGGCCCAGGGGACCCAGTACTTC	CASSGQAQGTQYF
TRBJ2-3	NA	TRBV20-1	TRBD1	TGCAGTGCTAGCTCCGGGACAGCCTACACAGATACGCAGTATTTT	CSASSGTAYTDTQYF
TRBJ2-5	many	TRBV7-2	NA	TGTGCCAGCAGCTTAGATTTACGTAAACAGACCCAGTACTTC	CASSLDLRKQTQYF
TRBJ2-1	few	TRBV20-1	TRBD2	TGCAGTGCCCCCCGTCTTACTAGCGGGAGGTCATATGAGCAGTTCTTC	CSAPRLTSGRSYEQFF
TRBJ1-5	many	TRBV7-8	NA	TGTGCCAGCAGCCCCCGCCGGGACGGTCTCAATCAGCCCCAGCATTTT	CASSPRRDGLNQPQHF
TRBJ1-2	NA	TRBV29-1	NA	TGCAGCGTGAGAAGGGTCTATGGCTACACCTTC	CSVRRVYGYTF
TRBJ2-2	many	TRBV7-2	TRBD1	TGTGCCAGCAGCTTCAGACAGGGCCAGGGCACCGGGGAGCTGTTTTTT	CASSFRQGQGTGELFF
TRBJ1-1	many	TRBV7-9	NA	TGTGCCAGCAGCCACGAGGGGGGATGGGGGGTGAACACTGAAGCTTTCTTT	CASSHEGGWGVNTEAFF
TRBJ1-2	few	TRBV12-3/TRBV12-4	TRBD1	TGTGCCAGCAGCCCAGGGACAGTTCCTAACTATGGCTACACCTTC	CASSPGTVPNYGYTF
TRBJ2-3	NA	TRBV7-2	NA	TGTGCCAGCAGCTTAGACATAGGCACAGATACGCAGTATTTT	CASSLDIGTDTQYF
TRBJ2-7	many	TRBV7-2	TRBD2	TGTGCCAGCAGCTCAACTTTAGCGGGCCGCGCCTACGAGCAGTACTTC	CASSSTLAGRAYEQYF
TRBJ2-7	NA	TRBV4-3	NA	TGCGCCAGCAGCCAAGAGCCCGACGGGGGCTACGAGCAGTACTTC	CASSQEPDGGYEQYF
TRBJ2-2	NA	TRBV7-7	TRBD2	TGTGCCAGCAGCTTAACTAGCGGGTTTGCCGGGGAGCTGTTTTTT	CASSLTSGFAGELFF
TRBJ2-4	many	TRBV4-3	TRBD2	TGCGCCAGCAGCCAAGATCTAACTAGCGGGGGGGGGTTGGACTTC	CASSQDLTSGGGLDF
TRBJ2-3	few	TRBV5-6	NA	TGTGCCAGCAGCTTGAAAAGGGTTTTGGGCACAGATACGCAGTATTTT	CASSLKRVLGTDTQYF
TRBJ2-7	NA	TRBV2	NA	TGTGCCAGCAAGCCAGGGGGGGACTACGAGCAGTACTTC	CASKPGGDYEQYF
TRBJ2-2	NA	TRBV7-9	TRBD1	TGTGCCAGCAGCCCCGGGCGGACAGGGCGAACCGGGGAGCTGTTTTTT	CASSPGRTGRTGELFF
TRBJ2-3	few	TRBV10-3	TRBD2	TGTGCCACACATTCCGGGACTAGGGACACAGATACGCAGTATTTT	CATHSGTRDTDTQYF
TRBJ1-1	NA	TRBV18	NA	TGTGCCAGCTCACCGAACAGCATGAACACTGAAGCTTTCTTT	CASSPNSMNTEAFF
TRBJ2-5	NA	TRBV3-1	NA	TGTGCCAGCAGCCACCAACGAGGGTCAGAGACCCAGTACTTC	CASSHQRGSETQYF
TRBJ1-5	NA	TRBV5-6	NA	TGTGCCAGCAGCTTGTTGGACCATCAGCCCCAGCATTTT	CASSLLDHQPQHF
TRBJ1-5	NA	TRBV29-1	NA	TGCAGCCCGGGTCGTGATTCGAGGTTCCTTAGCAATCAGCCCCAGCATTTT	CSPGRDSRFLSNQPQHF
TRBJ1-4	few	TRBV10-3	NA	TGTGCCATCAGTGAGTCCGGGGCTGAAAAACTGTTTTTT	CAISESGAEKLFF
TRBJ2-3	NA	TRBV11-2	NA	TGTGCCAGCAGACTTGGCGGTGTTACGCAGTATTTT	CASRLGGVTQYF
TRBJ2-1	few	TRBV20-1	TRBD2	TGCAGTGCTAGAGATCGCCTAGCGGGAGGGCCGGCCTACAATGAGCAGTTCTTC	CSARDRLAGGPAYNEQFF
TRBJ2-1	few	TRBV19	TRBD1	TGTGCCAGTAGTAGACAGGGGCCCTATGAGCAGTTCTTC	CASSRQGPYEQFF
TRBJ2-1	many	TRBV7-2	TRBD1	TGTGCCAGCAGCTTAGGGACAGGGGTAGGAAATGAGCAGTTCTTC	CASSLGTGVGNEQFF
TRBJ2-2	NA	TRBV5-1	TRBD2	TGCGCCAGCAGCCGGACTAGCGGGGGGGCCTCGTGGGATACCGGGGAGCTGTTTTTT	CASSRTSGGASWDTGELFF
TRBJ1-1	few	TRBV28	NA	TGTGGGGTAAGGGGACAAAACACTGAAGCTTTCTTT	CGVRGQNTEAFF
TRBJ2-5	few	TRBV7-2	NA	TGTGCCAGCAGCTCCACAAAGGAGACCCAGTACTTC	CASSSTKETQYF
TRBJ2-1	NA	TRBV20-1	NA	TGCAGTGCTAGAGATCTGTACTCAAAAAGCTCCTACAATGAGCAGTTCTTC	CSARDLYSKSSYNEQFF
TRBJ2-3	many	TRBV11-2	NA	TGTGCCAGCAGCTTACTACGGGGAGATACGCAGTATTTT	CASSLLRGDTQYF
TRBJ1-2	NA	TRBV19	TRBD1	TGTGCCAGTAGTATCAGGGGGGACTACACCTTC	CASSIRGDYTF